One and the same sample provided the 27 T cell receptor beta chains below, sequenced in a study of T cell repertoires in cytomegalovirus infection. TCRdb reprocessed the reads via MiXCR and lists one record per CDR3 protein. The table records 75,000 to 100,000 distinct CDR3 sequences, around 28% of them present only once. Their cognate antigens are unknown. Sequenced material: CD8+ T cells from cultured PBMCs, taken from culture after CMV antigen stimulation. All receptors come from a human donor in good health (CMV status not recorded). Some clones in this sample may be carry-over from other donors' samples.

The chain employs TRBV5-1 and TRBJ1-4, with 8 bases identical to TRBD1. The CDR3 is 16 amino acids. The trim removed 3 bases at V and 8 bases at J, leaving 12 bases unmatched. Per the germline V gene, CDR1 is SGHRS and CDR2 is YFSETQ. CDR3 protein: CASSSTSQGAQEKLFF. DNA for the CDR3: TGCGCCAGCAGCTCTACTTCGCAGGGGGCACAGGAAAAACTGTTTTTT.

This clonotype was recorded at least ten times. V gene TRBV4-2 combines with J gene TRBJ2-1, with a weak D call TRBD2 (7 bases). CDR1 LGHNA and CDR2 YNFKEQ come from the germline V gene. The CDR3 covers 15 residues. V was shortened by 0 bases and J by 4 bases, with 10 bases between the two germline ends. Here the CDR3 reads CASSQDKGGYNEQFF. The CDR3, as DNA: TGTGCCAGCAGCCAAGATAAGGGGGGGTACAATGAGCAGTTCTTC.

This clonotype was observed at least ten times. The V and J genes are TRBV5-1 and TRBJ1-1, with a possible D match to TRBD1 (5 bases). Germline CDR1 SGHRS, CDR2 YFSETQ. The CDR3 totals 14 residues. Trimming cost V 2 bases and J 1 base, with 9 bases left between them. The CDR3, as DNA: TGCGCCAGCAGCTTTGGGGACCCGAACACTGAAGCTTTCTTT. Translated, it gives CASSFGDPNTEAFF.

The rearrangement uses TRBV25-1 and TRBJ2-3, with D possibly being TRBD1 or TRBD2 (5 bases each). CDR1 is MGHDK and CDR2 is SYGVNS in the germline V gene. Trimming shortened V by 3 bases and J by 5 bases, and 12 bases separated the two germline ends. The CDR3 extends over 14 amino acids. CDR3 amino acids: CASSDVTGGDTQYF. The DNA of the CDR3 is TGTGCCAGCAGTGATGTTACTGGGGGAGATACGCAGTATTTT.

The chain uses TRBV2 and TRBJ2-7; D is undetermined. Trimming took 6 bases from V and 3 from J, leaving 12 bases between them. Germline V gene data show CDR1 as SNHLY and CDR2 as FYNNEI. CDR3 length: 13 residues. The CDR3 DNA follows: TGTGCCAGCAGGGAAAGGGTAATCTACGAGCAGTACTTC. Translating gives CASRERVIYEQYF.

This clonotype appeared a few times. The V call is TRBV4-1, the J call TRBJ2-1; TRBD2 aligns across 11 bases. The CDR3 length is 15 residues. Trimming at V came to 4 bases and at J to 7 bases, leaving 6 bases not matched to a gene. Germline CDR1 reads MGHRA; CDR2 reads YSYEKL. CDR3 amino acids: CASSLSSGGPNEQFF. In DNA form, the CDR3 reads TGCGCCAGCAGCCTTTCTAGCGGGGGGCCTAATGAGCAGTTCTTC.

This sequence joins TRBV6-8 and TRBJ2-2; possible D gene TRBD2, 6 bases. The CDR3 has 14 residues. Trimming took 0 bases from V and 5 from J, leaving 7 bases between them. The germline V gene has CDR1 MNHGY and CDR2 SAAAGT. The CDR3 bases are TGTGCCAGCAGTTACTCCGGAGGGACCGGGGAGCTGTTTTTT. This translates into CASSYSGGTGELFF.

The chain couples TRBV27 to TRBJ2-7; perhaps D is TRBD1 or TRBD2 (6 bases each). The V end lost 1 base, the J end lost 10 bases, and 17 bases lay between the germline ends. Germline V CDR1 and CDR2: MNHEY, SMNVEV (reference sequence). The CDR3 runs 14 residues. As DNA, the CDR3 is TGTGCCAGCAGTTTATATTCGGGGGCGCAGGAACAGTACTTC. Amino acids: CASSLYSGAQEQYF.

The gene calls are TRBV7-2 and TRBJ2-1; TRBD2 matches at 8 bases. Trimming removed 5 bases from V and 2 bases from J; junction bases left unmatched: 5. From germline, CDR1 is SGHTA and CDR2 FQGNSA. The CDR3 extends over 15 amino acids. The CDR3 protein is CASSATSGPYNEQFF. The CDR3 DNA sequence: TGTGCCAGCAGCGCAACTAGCGGACCCTACAATGAGCAGTTCTTC.

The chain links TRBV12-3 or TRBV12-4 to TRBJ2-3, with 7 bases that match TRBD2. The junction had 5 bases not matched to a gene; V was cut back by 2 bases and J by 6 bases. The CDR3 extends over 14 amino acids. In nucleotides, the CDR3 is TGTGCCAGCAGTTTATCGCGGGGGTCTGATACGCAGTATTTT. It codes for CASSLSRGSDTQYF.

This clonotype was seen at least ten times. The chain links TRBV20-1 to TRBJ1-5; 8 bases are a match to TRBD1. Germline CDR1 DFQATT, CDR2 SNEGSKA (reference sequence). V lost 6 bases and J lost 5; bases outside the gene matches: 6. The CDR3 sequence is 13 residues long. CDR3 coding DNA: TGCAGTGCGAGTCCAGGGGGCGATCAGCCCCAGCATTTT. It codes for CSASPGGDQPQHF.

Here the CDR3 reads CASSDPWGPTDTQYF. The CDR3 DNA is TGTGCCAGCAGTGACCCTTGGGGTCCCACAGATACGCAGTATTTT. The J gene is TRBJ2-3, the V gene TRBV27; D unresolved. The CDR3 has 15 residues. Germline-derived CDR1 and CDR2 are MNHEY and SMNVEV (reference sequence). Trimming shortened V by 5 bases and J by 2 bases, and 14 bases separated the two germline ends.

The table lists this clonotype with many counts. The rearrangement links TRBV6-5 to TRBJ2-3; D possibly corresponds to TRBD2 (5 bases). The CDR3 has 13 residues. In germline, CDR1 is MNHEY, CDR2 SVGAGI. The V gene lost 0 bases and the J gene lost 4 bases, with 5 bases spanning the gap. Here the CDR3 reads CASSYSRADTQYF. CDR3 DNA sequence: TGTGCCAGCAGTTACTCGCGGGCAGATACGCAGTATTTT.

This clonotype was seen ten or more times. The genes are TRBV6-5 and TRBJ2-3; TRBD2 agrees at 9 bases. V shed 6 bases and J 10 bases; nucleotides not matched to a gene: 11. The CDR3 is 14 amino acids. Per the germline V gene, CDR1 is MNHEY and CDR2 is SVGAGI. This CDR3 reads CASSPLVSGGPQYF. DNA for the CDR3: TGTGCCAGCAGCCCTCTTGTCAGCGGGGGGCCGCAGTATTTT.

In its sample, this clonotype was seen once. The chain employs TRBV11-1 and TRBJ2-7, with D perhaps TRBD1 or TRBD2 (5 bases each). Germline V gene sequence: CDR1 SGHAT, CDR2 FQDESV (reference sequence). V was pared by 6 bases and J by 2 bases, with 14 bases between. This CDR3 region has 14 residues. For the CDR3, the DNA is TGTGCCAGCAGAACTACAGGAGGAGCCTACGAGCAGTACTTC. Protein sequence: CASRTTGGAYEQYF.

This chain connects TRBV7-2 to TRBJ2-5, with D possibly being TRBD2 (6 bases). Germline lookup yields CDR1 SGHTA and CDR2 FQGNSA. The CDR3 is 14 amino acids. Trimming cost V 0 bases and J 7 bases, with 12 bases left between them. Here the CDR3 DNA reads TGTGCCAGCAGCTTAGCGAGGGACTGGGGGACCCAGTACTTC. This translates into CASSLARDWGTQYF.

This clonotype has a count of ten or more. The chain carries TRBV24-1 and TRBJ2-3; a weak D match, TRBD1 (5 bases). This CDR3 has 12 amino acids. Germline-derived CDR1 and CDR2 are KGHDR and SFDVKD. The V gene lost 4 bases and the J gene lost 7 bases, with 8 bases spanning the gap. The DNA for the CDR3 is TGTGCCACCAGTGACTCAGGGTATACGCAGTATTTT. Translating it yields CATSDSGYTQYF.

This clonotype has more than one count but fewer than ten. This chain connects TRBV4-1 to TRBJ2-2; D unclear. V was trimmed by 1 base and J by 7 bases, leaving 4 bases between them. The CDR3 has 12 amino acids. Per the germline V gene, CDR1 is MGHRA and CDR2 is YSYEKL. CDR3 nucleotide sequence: TGCGCCAGCAGCCAAGGTGGCGGGGAGCTGTTTTTT. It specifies CASSQGGGELFF.

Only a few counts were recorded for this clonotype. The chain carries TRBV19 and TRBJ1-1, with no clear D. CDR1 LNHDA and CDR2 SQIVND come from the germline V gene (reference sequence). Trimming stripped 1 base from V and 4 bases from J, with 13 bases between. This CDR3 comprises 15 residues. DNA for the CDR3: TGTGCCAGTAGTATAGTCTTGGCAGTTGGCACTGAAGCTTTCTTT. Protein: CASSIVLAVGTEAFF.

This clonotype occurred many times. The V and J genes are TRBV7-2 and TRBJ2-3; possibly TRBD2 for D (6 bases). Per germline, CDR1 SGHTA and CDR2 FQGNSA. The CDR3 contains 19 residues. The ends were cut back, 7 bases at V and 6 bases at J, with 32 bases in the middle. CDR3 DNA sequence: TGTGCCAGCAAGGGATTAGCGGTCACCCGCCCTACGAACACGGATACGCAGTATTTT. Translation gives CASKGLAVTRPTNTDTQYF. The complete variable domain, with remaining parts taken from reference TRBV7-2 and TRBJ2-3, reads GAGVSQSPSNKVTEKGKDVELRCDPISGHTALYWYRQSLGQGLEFLIYFQGNSAPDKSGLPSDRFSAERTGGSVSTLTIQRTQQEDSAVYLCASKGLAVTRPTNTDTQYFGPGTRLTVL.

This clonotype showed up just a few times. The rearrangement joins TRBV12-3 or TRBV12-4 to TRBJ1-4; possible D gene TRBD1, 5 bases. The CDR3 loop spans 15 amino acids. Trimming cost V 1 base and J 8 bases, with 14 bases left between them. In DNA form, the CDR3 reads TGTGCCAGCAGTTTAGAGGCCGTTGGGGGAGAAAAACTGTTTTTT. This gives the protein CASSLEAVGGEKLFF.

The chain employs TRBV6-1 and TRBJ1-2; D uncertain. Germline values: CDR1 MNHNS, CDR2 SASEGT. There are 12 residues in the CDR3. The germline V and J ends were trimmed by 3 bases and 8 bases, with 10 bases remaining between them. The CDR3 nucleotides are TGTGCCAGCAGTGAGCCTTGGCGAGGCTACACCTTC. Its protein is CASSEPWRGYTF.

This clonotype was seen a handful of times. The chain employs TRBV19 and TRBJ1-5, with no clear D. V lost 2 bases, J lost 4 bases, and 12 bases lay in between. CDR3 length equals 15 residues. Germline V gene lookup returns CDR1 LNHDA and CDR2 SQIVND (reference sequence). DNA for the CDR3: TGTGCCAGTAGTATAATGGGAGGTTGGAATCAGCCCCAGCATTTT. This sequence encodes CASSIMGGWNQPQHF.

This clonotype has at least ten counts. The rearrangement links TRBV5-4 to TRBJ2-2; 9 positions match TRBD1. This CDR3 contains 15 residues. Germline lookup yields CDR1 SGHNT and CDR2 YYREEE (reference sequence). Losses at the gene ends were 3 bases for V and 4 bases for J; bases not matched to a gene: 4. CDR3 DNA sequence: TGTGCCAGCAGCTCGACAGGGGGTGTCACCGGGGAGCTGTTTTTT. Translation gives CASSSTGGVTGELFF.

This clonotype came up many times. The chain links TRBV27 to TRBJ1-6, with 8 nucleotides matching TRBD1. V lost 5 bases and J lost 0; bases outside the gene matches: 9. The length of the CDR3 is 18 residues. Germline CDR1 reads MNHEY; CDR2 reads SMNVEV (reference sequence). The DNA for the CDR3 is TGTGCCAGCAGTCCCGGACAGGGAGTGGGCTCCTATAATTCACCCCTCCACTTT. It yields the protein CASSPGQGVGSYNSPLHF.

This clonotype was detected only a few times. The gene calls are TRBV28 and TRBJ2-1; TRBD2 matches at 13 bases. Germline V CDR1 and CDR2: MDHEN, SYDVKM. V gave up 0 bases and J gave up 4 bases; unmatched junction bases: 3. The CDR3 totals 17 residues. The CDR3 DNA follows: TGTGCCAGCAGTTTATGGACTAGCGGGGGGACTTACAATGAGCAGTTCTTC. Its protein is CASSLWTSGGTYNEQFF.

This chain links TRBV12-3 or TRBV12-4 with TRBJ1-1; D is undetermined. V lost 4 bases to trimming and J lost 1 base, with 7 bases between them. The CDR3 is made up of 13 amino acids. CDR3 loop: CASSSFWNTEAFF. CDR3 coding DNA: TGTGCCAGCAGTTCATTTTGGAACACTGAAGCTTTCTTT.